These T cell receptor beta chains were read from a single sample in a study of blood T cell repertoires in COVID-19. Method: immunoSEQ multiplex PCR; TCRdb's copy keeps in-frame clones and lacks some. This sample has approximately 210,000 clones, with 82% found just once. What was sequenced was peripheral blood. These receptors came from a middle-aged woman with acute or convalescent COVID-19. Each CDR3 is given with its conserved first and last residue. The D gene is left open where the match is weak. Not all rows give a size; the values are once, few, many and, for expanded clones, a class.

D,V,J,size,CDR3,DNA
NA,TRBV12-2,TRBJ2-7,NA,CASRFGTGTYEQYF,NA
TRBD2,TRBV10-2,TRBJ2-2,NA,CASSGRGRAGGTGELFF,TGCGCCAGCAGTGGGCGAGGGAGGGCCGGGGGCACCGGGGAGCTGTTTTTT
NA,TRBV11-2,TRBJ2-7,few,CASRGGRPNEQYF,TGTGCCAGCAGAGGTGGGAGACCGAACGAGCAGTACTTC
TRBD2,TRBV19,TRBJ2-1,NA,CASSIYGGRGNEQFF,TGTGCCAGTAGTATCTACGGCGGGAGAGGTAATGAGCAGTTCTTC
NA,TRBV6-6,TRBJ2-3,NA,CASSYLGTRTDTQYF,TGTGCCAGCAGTTACTTGGGGACTCGCACAGATACGCAGTATTTT
NA,TRBV6-5,TRBJ1-5,NA,CASSDTGNNQPQHF,TGTGCCAGCAGCGATACAGGGAACAATCAGCCCCAGCATTTT
TRBD1,TRBV7-3,TRBJ1-5,NA,CASSPPDRDKGNQPQHF,TGTGCCAGCAGCCCCCCGGACAGGGACAAGGGCAATCAGCCCCAGCATTTT
TRBD1,TRBV29-1,TRBJ2-2,NA,CSARTGITGELFF,TGCAGCGCCAGGACAGGGATCACCGGGGAGCTGTTTTTT
NA,TRBV5-1,TRBJ1-2,few,CASSLAGVRGLINYGYTF,TGCGCCAGCAGCTTGGCCGGCGTACGGGGACTAATCAACTATGGCTACACCTTC
TRBD1,TRBV5-1,TRBJ1-1,NA,CASSFQGANTEAFF,TGCGCCAGCAGCTTCCAGGGGGCGAACACTGAAGCTTTCTTT
NA,TRBV11-3,TRBJ2-3,NA,CASSSAYRDDTQYF,TGTGCCAGCAGCTCCGCTTACAGGGATGATACGCAGTATTTT
TRBD1,TRBV2,TRBJ2-7,once,CASRNRGRLSYEQYF,TGTGCCAGCAGAAACAGGGGGCGTCTGTCCTACGAGCAGTACTTC
NA,TRBV6-1,TRBJ1-5,NA,CASSESWGDQPQHF,TGTGCCAGCAGTGAATCGTGGGGCGACCAGCCCCAGCATTTT
NA,TRBV5-1,TRBJ2-7,NA,CASSLGISRLGVEQYF,TGCGCCAGCAGCTTGGGGATTAGCCGCCTCGGGGTCGAGCAGTACTTC
NA,TRBV5-1,TRBJ2-2,NA,CASSFDSSNTGELFF,TGCGCCAGCAGCTTCGACAGCTCGAACACCGGGGAGCTGTTTTTT
TRBD1,TRBV9,TRBJ1-1,NA,CASSVVDRGRTEAFF,TGTGCCAGCAGCGTAGTGGACAGGGGTCGGACTGAAGCTTTCTTT
NA,TRBV2,TRBJ2-7,NA,CASSELDSLSYEQYF,TGTGCCAGCAGTGAATTGGACAGCCTCTCCTACGAGCAGTACTTC
TRBD2,TRBV3-1/TRBV3-2,TRBJ2-2,NA,CASSPGLGRNTGELFF,TGTGCCAGCAGCCCAGGACTAGGAAGGAACACCGGGGAGCTGTTTTTT
TRBD1,TRBV6-5,TRBJ1-1,NA,CASRGTGEWTEAFF,TGTGCCAGCAGGGGTACAGGGGAATGGACTGAAGCTTTCTTT
NA,TRBV5-1,TRBJ2-4,NA,CASSPELAKNIQYF,TGCGCCAGCAGCCCCGAGCTAGCCAAAAACATTCAGTACTTC
TRBD1,TRBV5-4,TRBJ1-1,NA,CASSLEGRGLTEAFF,TGTGCCAGCAGCTTGGAGGGCAGGGGGCTTACTGAAGCTTTCTTT
NA,TRBV5-1,TRBJ1-1,NA,CASSPGLINTEAFF,TGCGCCAGCAGCCCAGGGCTGATAAACACTGAAGCTTTCTTT
NA,TRBV5-6,TRBJ2-2,NA,CASSSLAGGLTGELFF,TGTGCCAGCAGCTCGCTCGCAGGGGGACTTACCGGGGAGCTGTTTTTT
NA,TRBV7-9,TRBJ2-7,NA,CASSLAVGSYEQYF,TGTGCCAGCAGCTTAGCGGTCGGGAGCTACGAGCAGTACTTC
TRBD2,TRBV5-1,TRBJ2-1,NA,CASSPGLAGGPNEQFF,TGCGCCAGCAGCCCCGGACTAGCGGGGGGCCCAAATGAGCAGTTCTTC
TRBD1,TRBV13,TRBJ1-1,once,CASSLNRGVHTEAFF,TGTGCCAGCAGCCTCAACAGGGGGGTACACACTGAAGCTTTCTTT
TRBD2,TRBV30,TRBJ2-7,NA,CASMTSGGSYEQYF,TGTGCCTCAATGACTAGCGGGGGGTCCTACGAGCAGTACTTC
NA,TRBV5-6,TRBJ1-1,NA,CASSRDSNTEAFF,TGTGCCAGCAGCCGCGACAGTAACACTGAAGCTTTCTTT
NA,TRBV30,TRBJ1-1,NA,CAWSRQAIRGDTEAFF,TGTGCCTGGAGTCGACAGGCCATTAGGGGAGACACTGAAGCTTTCTTT
TRBD2,TRBV13,TRBJ2-1,NA,CASSLASLAGGPYNEQFF,TGTGCCAGCAGCTTAGCGAGCCTAGCGGGGGGCCCCTACAATGAGCAGTTCTTC
TRBD1,TRBV6-2/TRBV6-3,TRBJ1-5,NA,CASSRSDRGSNQPQHF,TGTGCCAGCAGCCGATCGGACAGGGGCAGCAATCAGCCCCAGCATTTT
NA,TRBV6-2/TRBV6-3,TRBJ2-7,NA,CASSLGGGFGDYEQYF,TGTGCCAGCAGTTTGGGGGGGGGCTTTGGGGATTACGAGCAGTACTTC
TRBD2,TRBV11-2,TRBJ2-3,NA,CASSLTLAGVDTQYF,TGTGCCAGCAGCCTCACACTAGCGGGAGTAGATACGCAGTATTTT
NA,TRBV5-1,TRBJ1-2,once,CASSLRSLSIDGTLNYGYTF,TGCGCCAGCAGCTTGAGGTCTCTATCCATCGACGGGACTTTAAACTATGGCTACACCTTC
NA,TRBV3-1/TRBV3-2,TRBJ2-1,NA,CASSRKGSWGDEQFF,TGTGCCAGCAGCCGTAAGGGTTCTTGGGGAGATGAGCAGTTCTTC
NA,TRBV14,TRBJ2-2,NA,CASRKTGNTGELFF,TGTGCCAGTAGAAAAACAGGGAACACCGGGGAGCTGTTTTTT
TRBD2,TRBV4-1,TRBJ2-7,once,CASSQGLAGTYEQYF,TGCGCCAGCAGCCAAGGGCTAGCGGGAACCTACGAGCAGTACTTC
TRBD1,TRBV2,TRBJ2-1,NA,CASQGQGTYNEQFF,TGTGCCAGCCAGGGACAGGGAACCTACAATGAGCAGTTCTTC
NA,TRBV6-5,TRBJ2-5,NA,CASSYSKGGETQYF,TGTGCCAGCAGTTACTCGAAGGGAGGAGAGACCCAGTACTTC
NA,TRBV21-1,TRBJ2-5,NA,CASNRGVAEKQETQYF,TGTGCCAGCAACAGAGGGGTAGCGGAGAAACAAGAGACCCAGTACTTC
TRBD2,TRBV4-1,TRBJ2-3,NA,CASSQEGNPIGLAGDDTQYF,TGCGCCAGCAGCCAAGAGGGTAACCCGATTGGACTAGCGGGAGATGATACGCAGTATTTT
TRBD1,TRBV5-6,TRBJ2-3,NA,CASSLAGTGADTQYF,TGTGCCAGCAGCTTGGCCGGGACAGGGGCAGATACGCAGTATTTT
TRBD2,TRBV24-1,TRBJ2-3,NA,CATSDKVSSGIRSTQYF,TGTGCCACCAGTGACAAGGTCTCTAGCGGGATTCGTAGTACGCAGTATTTT
NA,TRBV27,TRBJ2-3,NA,CASSYEGTDTQYF,TGTGCCAGCAGTTATGAGGGCACAGATACGCAGTATTTT
NA,TRBV10-3,TRBJ2-6,few,CAISPTESGANVLTF,TGTGCCATCAGCCCGACAGAGTCTGGGGCCAACGTCCTGACTTTC
NA,TRBV27,TRBJ1-3,NA,CASSSTGNTGNTIYF,TGTGCCAGCAGTTCCACGGGGAATACTGGAAACACCATATATTTT